The clone carrying this T cell receptor beta chain was detected a few times. Its specificity is not known. J lost 4 bases, V lost 4 bases, and 6 bases had no gene match. The CDR3 loop spans 14 amino acids. Germline loops: CDR1 SGHRS, CDR2 YFSETQ. This sample was taken from a study of cytomegalovirus exposure and HLA in healthy donors. Regarding the study as a whole: A later analysis showed TCR association rates differing by HLA locus, peaking at DRB1 and lowest at HLA-C. Donors belonging to an Asian-associated ancestry cluster reportedly showed fewer N-insertions in productive TCRs than the approximately 670-donor mean, according to what a later analysis found. Clonal expansion was found to be greater in HLA-associated TCR beta chains than in equally common others in a later analysis.

The study ran its PCR with 60 Vbeta and 13 Jbeta primers. Sequenced by immunoSEQ multiplex PCR; TCRdb stores in-frame clones only, minus some. There are about 150,000 clones in the sample; roughly 80% occur only once, and roughly 12% lies in the top ten. Sequencing used PBMCs. The sequence derives from a man aged 30-40 years in good health and CMV-seropositive. The J gene is TRBJ2-3, the V gene TRBV5-1; 7 bases map to TRBD2. The CDR3 DNA sequence: TGCGCCAGCAGCAAAACTAGCGTGGCAGATACGCAGTATTTT. Its translation is CASSKTSVADTQYF.